The 25 T cell receptor beta chains below all came from one sample that was sequenced in a study of a mutant IDH1 vaccine in newly diagnosed glioma. Time point defined: week 47, end of study. Vaccination comprised doses that each held 300 ug of mutant IDH1 20-mer peptide, plus topical imiquimod. Profiled with immunoSEQ multiplex PCR; TCRdb holds only in-frame clones, not every one. The sample consists of tens of thousands of clones, 82% of them appearing once. These receptors are not linked to any known antigen. The material was PBMCs, obtained from a glioma patient whose treatment included an IDH1 peptide vaccine. The receptors were gathered from a man aged 18 to 35 with glioma. Some clones in this sample may be carry-over from other donors' samples.

The V gene is TRBV6-1, the J gene TRBJ1-6, with D uncertain. Germline assignment: CDR1 MNHNS and CDR2 SASEGT. The V end lost 2 bases, the J end lost 8 bases, and 10 bases lay between the germline ends. The CDR3 totals 14 residues. As DNA, the CDR3 is TGTGCCAGCAGTGAACGCGGAATCGATTCACCCCTCCACTTT. Translated, it gives CASSERGIDSPLHF.

In its sample, this clone was seen once. The chain employs TRBV6-6 and TRBJ1-3; unclear D gene. This CDR3 has 14 residues. V was cut by 6 bases and J by 1 base, with 10 bases left in between. Looked up from germline, CDR1 is MNHNY and CDR2 is SVGAGI (reference sequence). The CDR3 is CASRKGGSGNTIYF. CDR3 nucleotides: TGTGCCAGCAGGAAGGGAGGATCTGGAAACACCATATATTTT.

This clone was observed a handful of times. CDR3 loop: CASGFDSTNEKLFF. CDR3 nucleotide sequence: TGTGCCAGTGGTTTTGACTCAACTAATGAAAAACTGTTTTTT. The chain employs TRBV19 and TRBJ1-4, with D uncertain. V was cut by 8 bases and J by 0 bases, with 10 bases left in between. CDR3 length: 14 residues. Per the germline V gene, CDR1 is LNHDA and CDR2 is SQIVND (reference sequence). Variable domain in full (rest from reference TRBV19 and TRBJ1-4): DGGITQSPKYLFRKEGQNVTLSCEQNLNHDAMYWYRQDPGQGLRLIYYSQIVNDFQKGDIAEGYSVSREKKESFPLTVTSAQKNPTAFYLCASGFDSTNEKLFFGSGTQLSVL.

This clone occurred a few times. The V gene is TRBV9, the J gene TRBJ2-7; D may be TRBD1 or TRBD2 (5 bases each). The CDR3 consists of 14 residues. Per germline, CDR1 SGDLS and CDR2 YYNGEE. V lost 0 bases and J 3 bases, leaving 10 bases between the germline ends. The CDR3 DNA reads as TGTGCCAGCAGCGTAGCCGGGGCTCTCTACGAGCAGTACTTC. It is translated as CASSVAGALYEQYF.

The chain uses TRBV6-5 and TRBJ1-2; D is unclear. There are 13 residues in the CDR3. The V gene's germline CDR1 is MNHEY and CDR2 SVGAGI. V gave up 4 bases and J gave up 8 bases, with 14 bases separating them. CDR3: CASSSLPYDGYTF. The CDR3 bases are TGTGCCAGCAGTTCCCTCCCTTATGACGGCTACACCTTC.

In nucleotides, the CDR3 is TGTGCCAGCCTTGGGGCTAGCGAGTCCTACGAGCAGTACTTC. Translating gives CASLGASESYEQYF. The rearrangement links TRBV6-6 to TRBJ2-7; D is possibly TRBD2 (6 bases). The CDR3 loop spans 14 amino acids. Trimming shortened V by 8 bases and J by 1 base, and 15 bases separated the two germline ends. Germline assignment: CDR1 MNHNY and CDR2 SVGAGI (reference sequence).

This chain joins TRBV27 and TRBJ2-7; no reliable D call. Germline CDR1 MNHEY, CDR2 SMNVEV (reference sequence). The CDR3 extends over 14 amino acids. V was cut by 6 bases and J by 0 bases, with 12 bases left in between. This chain's CDR3 is CASRPGRSSYEQYF. DNA of the CDR3: TGTGCCAGCAGGCCCGGCAGGAGCTCCTACGAGCAGTACTTC.

This rearrangement joins TRBV19 to TRBJ1-4; unclear D gene. CDR1 LNHDA and CDR2 SQIVND come from the germline V gene (reference sequence). V was cut by 5 bases and J by 7 bases, with 14 bases left in between. The CDR3 loop spans 14 amino acids. The CDR3 here is CASSRLGSSEKLFF. The CDR3 DNA reads TGTGCCAGTAGTCGCCTAGGGAGTAGTGAAAAACTGTTTTTT.

V usage is TRBV4-3 and J usage is TRBJ2-5, with D possibly TRBD2 on 6 matching bases. The CDR3 totals 15 residues. In germline, CDR1 is LGHNA, CDR2 YSLEER. Trimming stripped 3 bases from V and 2 bases from J, with 13 bases between. As DNA, the CDR3 is TGCGCCAGCAGCCAGGAGCTAGCGACACAAGAGACCCAGTACTTC. Translating gives CASSQELATQETQYF.

V is TRBV6-5 and J is TRBJ1-2; no clear D gene. Germline CDR1 and CDR2: MNHEY and SVGAGI. The CDR3 has 15 amino acids. Trimming shortened V by 2 bases and J by 2 bases, and 12 bases separated the two germline ends. The CDR3 bases are TGTGCCAGCAGTTACGACCCGGGTCGGAACTATGGCTACACCTTC. This gives the protein CASSYDPGRNYGYTF.

The chain couples TRBV5-1 to TRBJ1-5; possibly TRBD1 for D (6 bases). The CDR3 loop spans 15 amino acids. V was shortened by 3 bases and J by 4 bases, with 14 bases between the two germline ends. The germline V gene encodes CDR1 SGHRS and CDR2 YFSETQ. This chain's CDR3 is CASSSGPRGNQPQHF. Here the CDR3 DNA reads TGCGCCAGCAGCTCCGGGCCGAGGGGGAATCAGCCCCAGCATTTT.

In its sample, this clone was seen once. The rearrangement joins TRBV6-1 to TRBJ1-6; D is unresolved. The germline V gene encodes CDR1 MNHNS and CDR2 SASEGT. This CDR3 spans 14 amino acids. V lost 3 bases and J 7 bases, leaving 10 bases between the germline ends. CDR3 sequence reads: CASSDLTQNSPLHF. CDR3 nucleotide sequence: TGTGCCAGCAGTGACCTGACCCAAAATTCACCCCTCCACTTT.

The chain uses TRBV10-3 and TRBJ2-5; 8 bases agree with TRBD1. The DNA end is more similar to TRBJ2-7, so the J call may be wrong. This CDR3 has 12 residues. The germline V gene encodes CDR1 ENHRY and CDR2 SYGVKD. The CDR3 DNA follows: TGTGCCGCCGGGACAGGTTACTACGAGCAGTACTTC. This gives the protein CAAGTGYYEQYF.

CDR3 DNA: TGTGCCAGTATGGGAGCCTCCGAGGGCTACACCTTC. Translation gives CASMGASEGYTF. The V call is TRBV19, the J call TRBJ1-2; D remains ambiguous. The CDR3 covers 12 residues. Trimming stripped 7 bases from V and 8 bases from J, with 14 bases between. Looked up from germline, CDR1 is LNHDA and CDR2 is SQIVND (reference sequence).

V usage is TRBV4-1 and J usage is TRBJ1-1, with 7 bases that match TRBD1. Germline CDR1 MGHRA, CDR2 YSYEKL. The CDR3 is made up of 15 amino acids. The V and J ends lost 0 bases and 1 base, in that order; junction bases with no gene match: 2. The CDR3 DNA reads as TGCGCCAGCAGCCAAGAAAACAGGGGGAACACTGAAGCTTTCTTT. Translating gives CASSQENRGNTEAFF.

V is TRBV28 and J is TRBJ1-5; 9 bases are a match to TRBD1. J lost 7 bases, V lost 5 bases, and 9 bases had no gene match. Germline CDR1 is MDHEN and CDR2 is SYDVKM. The CDR3 has 15 amino acids. CDR3 in DNA: TGTGCCAGCAGTCCTACCGGGACAGGGATACAGCCCCAGCATTTT. Translation gives CASSPTGTGIQPQHF.

This clone was found a few times. The gene calls are TRBV5-1 and TRBJ1-1, with D possibly TRBD1 on 6 matching bases. CDR1 and CDR2 from the germline V gene are SGHRS and YFSETQ. V was trimmed by 3 bases and J by 1 base, leaving 10 bases between them. The CDR3 consists of 14 residues. The CDR3 DNA reads as TGCGCCAGCAGCTGGACGACAGGGAACACTGAAGCTTTCTTT. Amino acids: CASSWTTGNTEAFF.

Only a few counts were recorded for this clone. In DNA, the CDR3 is TGTGCCAGCAGCTCGCCTTTGCGGACAGGTGAAGAGACCCAGTACTTC. Its protein is CASSSPLRTGEETQYF. The chain carries TRBV7-9 and TRBJ2-5, with 7 bases aligning to TRBD1. Per the germline V gene, CDR1 is SEHNR and CDR2 is FQNEAQ (reference sequence). The CDR3 contains 16 residues. Trimming took 4 bases from V and 3 from J; bases not matched to a gene: 11.

This clone has just a few counts. The chain couples TRBV19 to TRBJ1-5; D unclear. V gave up 7 bases and J gave up 0 bases, with 13 bases separating them. Germline V gene data show CDR1 as LNHDA and CDR2 as SQIVND (reference sequence). This CDR3 region has 15 residues. The CDR3 region has the DNA TGTGCCAGTACAAACAGAACTTATAGCAATCAGCCCCAGCATTTT. Protein: CASTNRTYSNQPQHF.

This clone has just a few counts. The chain joins TRBV11-2 to TRBJ1-2; no definite D call. The CDR3 totals 15 residues. The germline gives CDR1 SGHAT, CDR2 FQNNGV. V lost 6 bases and J lost 8, with 22 bases in between. The CDR3 DNA sequence: TGTGCCAGCAGAATTCCCATCAGTAGGGATCGCGGCTACACCTTC. Residues: CASRIPISRDRGYTF.

The gene calls are TRBV7-9 and TRBJ1-4; D is unresolved. V gave up 5 bases and J gave up 7 bases, with 14 bases separating them. The germline gives CDR1 SEHNR, CDR2 FQNEAQ (reference sequence). The CDR3 extends over 14 amino acids. The CDR3 DNA reads as TGTGCCAGCAGCCCTTGGCTCGGGATTGAAAAACTGTTTTTT. Translating it yields CASSPWLGIEKLFF. Drawing the rest from reference TRBV7-9 and TRBJ1-4, the complete variable domain is DTGVSQNPRHKITKRGQNVTFRCDPISEHNRLYWYRQTLGQGPEFLTYFQNEAQLEKSRLLSDRFSAERPKGSFSTLEIQRTEQGDSAMYLCASSPWLGIEKLFFGSGTQLSVL.

The chain employs TRBV7-3 and TRBJ1-1; 9 positions agree with TRBD1. The ends lost 5 bases at V and 4 bases at J; junction bases unmatched: 11. The CDR3 contains 16 residues. CDR1 SGHTA and CDR2 FQGTGA come from the germline V gene. The CDR3 nucleotides read TGTGCCAGCAGCGATCCACCGGGACAGGGATCCACTGAAGCTTTCTTT. It translates to CASSDPPGQGSTEAFF.

This clone was seen a few times. CDR3 in DNA: TGTGCCAGCAGCCAAGATCTGGGCCATGGTACTGAAGCTTTCTTT. Amino acid sequence: CASSQDLGHGTEAFF. V gene TRBV14 combines with J gene TRBJ1-1; no definite D call. Germline values: CDR1 SGHDN, CDR2 FVKESK. The CDR3 has 15 residues. V was cut by 0 bases and J by 5 bases, with 13 bases left in between.

The V call is TRBV14, the J call TRBJ1-2; D perhaps matches TRBD1 (5 bases). The CDR3 runs 15 residues. V lost 3 bases to trimming and J lost 13 bases, with 24 bases between them. Germline V CDR1 and CDR2: SGHDN, FVKESK. The CDR3 coding sequence is TGTGCCAGCAGCCAGCAAACCGGGACGTCACCTTCTGCCACCTTC. The encoded protein is CASSQQTGTSPSATF.

The genes are TRBV11-2 and TRBJ1-1; unclear D gene. Germline loops: CDR1 SGHAT, CDR2 FQNNGV. This CDR3 spans 15 amino acids. Trimming removed 0 bases from V and 0 bases from J, with 8 bases in between. CDR3 protein: CASSLEPVMNTEAFF. CDR3 sequence (DNA): TGTGCCAGCAGCTTAGAACCGGTCATGAACACTGAAGCTTTCTTT. Full variable domain (rest looked up from reference TRBV11-2 and TRBJ1-1): EAGVAQSPRYKIIEKRQSVAFWCNPISGHATLYWYQQILGQGPKLLIQFQNNGVVDDSQLPKDRFSAERLKGVDSTLKIQPAKLEDSAVYLCASSLEPVMNTEAFFGQGTRLTVV.